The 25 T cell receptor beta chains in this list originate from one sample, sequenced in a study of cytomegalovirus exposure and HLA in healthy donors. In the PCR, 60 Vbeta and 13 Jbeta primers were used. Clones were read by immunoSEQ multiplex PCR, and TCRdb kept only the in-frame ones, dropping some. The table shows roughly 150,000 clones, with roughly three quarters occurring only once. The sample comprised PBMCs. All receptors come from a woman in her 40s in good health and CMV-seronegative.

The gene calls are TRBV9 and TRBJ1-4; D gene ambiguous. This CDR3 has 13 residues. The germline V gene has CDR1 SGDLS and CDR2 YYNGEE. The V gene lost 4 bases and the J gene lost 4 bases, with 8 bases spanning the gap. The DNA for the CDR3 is TGTGCCAGCAGCTCGGGATTTAATGAAAAACTGTTTTTT. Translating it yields CASSSGFNEKLFF.

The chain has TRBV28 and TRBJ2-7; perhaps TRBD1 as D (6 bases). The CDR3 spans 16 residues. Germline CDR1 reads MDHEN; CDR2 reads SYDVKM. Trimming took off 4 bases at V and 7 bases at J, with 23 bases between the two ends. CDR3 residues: CASSSFGAGVIWEQYF. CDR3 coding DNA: TGTGCCAGCAGTTCCTTCGGGGCAGGGGTTATTTGGGAGCAGTACTTC. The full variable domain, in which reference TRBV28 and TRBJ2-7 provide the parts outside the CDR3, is DVKVTQSSRYLVKRTGEKVFLECVQDMDHENMFWYRQDPGLGLRLIYFSYDVKMKEKGDIPEGYSVSREKKERFSLILESASTNQTSMYLCASSSFGAGVIWEQYFGPGTRLTVT.

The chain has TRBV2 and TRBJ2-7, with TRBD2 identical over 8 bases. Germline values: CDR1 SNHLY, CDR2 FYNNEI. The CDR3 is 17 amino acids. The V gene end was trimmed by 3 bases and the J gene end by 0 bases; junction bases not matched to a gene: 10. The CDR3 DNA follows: TGTGCCAGCAGTGACGGGGGGGGAGGGGCTAGCTCCTACGAGCAGTACTTC. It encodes CASSDGGGGASSYEQYF.

In nucleotides, the CDR3 is TGTGCCAGCAGTTCCGGACAGGGGGCGTTTGAGCAGTTCTTC. Translating it yields CASSSGQGAFEQFF. This chain links TRBV28 with TRBJ2-1; 11 bases match TRBD1. Looked up from germline, CDR1 is MDHEN and CDR2 is SYDVKM. The CDR3 is 14 amino acids. V gave up 4 bases and J gave up 9 bases; unmatched junction bases: 5.

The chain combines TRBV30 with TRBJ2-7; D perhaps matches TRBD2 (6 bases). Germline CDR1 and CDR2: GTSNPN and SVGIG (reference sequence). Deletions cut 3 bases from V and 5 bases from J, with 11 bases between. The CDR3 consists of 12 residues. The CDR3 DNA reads TGTGCCTGGAGACCGCGGGGCGACGAGCAGTACTTC. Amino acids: CAWRPRGDEQYF.

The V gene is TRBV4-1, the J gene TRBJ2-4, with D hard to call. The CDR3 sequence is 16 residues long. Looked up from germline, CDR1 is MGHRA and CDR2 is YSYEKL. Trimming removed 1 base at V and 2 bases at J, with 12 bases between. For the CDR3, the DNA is TGCGCCAGCAGCCAAGGATATCGAGGATCCAAAAACATTCAGTACTTC. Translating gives CASSQGYRGSKNIQYF.

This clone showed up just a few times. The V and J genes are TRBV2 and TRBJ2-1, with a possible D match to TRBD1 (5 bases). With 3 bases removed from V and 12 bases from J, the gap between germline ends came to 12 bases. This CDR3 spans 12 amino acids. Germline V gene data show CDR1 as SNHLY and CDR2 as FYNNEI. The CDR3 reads CASSEGHLGQFF. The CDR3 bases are TGTGCCAGCAGTGAGGGGCACCTTGGGCAGTTCTTC.

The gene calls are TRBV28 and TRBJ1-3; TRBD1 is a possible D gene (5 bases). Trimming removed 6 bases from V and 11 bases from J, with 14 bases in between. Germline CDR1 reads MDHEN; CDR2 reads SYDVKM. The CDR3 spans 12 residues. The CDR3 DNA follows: TGTGCCAGCAGACTGGACACTTCTCCCATATATTTT. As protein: CASRLDTSPIYF.

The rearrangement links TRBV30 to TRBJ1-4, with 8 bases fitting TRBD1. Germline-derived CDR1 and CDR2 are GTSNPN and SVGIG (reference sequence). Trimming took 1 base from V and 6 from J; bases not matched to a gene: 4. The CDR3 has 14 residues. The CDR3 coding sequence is TGTGCCTGGAGTGCGGACAGGGCTTATGAAAAACTGTTTTTT. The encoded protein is CAWSADRAYEKLFF.

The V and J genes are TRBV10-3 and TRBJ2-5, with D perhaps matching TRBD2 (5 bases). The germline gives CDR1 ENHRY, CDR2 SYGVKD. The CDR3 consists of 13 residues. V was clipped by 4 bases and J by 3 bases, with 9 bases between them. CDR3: CAISGGGEETQYF. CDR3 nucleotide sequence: TGTGCCATCAGTGGAGGAGGAGAAGAGACCCAGTACTTC.

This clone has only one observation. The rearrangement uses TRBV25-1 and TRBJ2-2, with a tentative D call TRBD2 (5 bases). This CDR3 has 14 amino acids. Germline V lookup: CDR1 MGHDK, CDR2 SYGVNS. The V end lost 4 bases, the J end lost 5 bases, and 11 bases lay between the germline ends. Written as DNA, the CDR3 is TGTGCCAGCAGTGTTCGGACGGGGACCGGGGAGCTGTTTTTT. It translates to CASSVRTGTGELFF.

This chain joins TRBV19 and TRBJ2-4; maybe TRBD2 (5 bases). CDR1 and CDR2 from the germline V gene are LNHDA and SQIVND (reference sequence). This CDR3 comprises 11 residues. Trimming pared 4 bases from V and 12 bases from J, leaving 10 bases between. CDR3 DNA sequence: TGTGCCAGTAGTAGAGGGATCCGTCAGTACTTC. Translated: CASSRGIRQYF.

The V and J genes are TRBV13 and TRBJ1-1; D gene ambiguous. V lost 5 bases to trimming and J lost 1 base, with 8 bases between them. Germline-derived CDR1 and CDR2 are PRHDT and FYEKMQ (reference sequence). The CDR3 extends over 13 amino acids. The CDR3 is CASSPGRNTEAFF. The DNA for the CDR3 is TGTGCCAGCAGCCCGGGGAGGAACACTGAAGCTTTCTTT.

CDR3 DNA sequence: TGCAGCGTTGAAGATCGAGGGGAGCAGTACTTC. This sequence encodes CSVEDRGEQYF. The rearrangement links TRBV29-1 to TRBJ2-7, with D perhaps TRBD2 (5 bases). Deletions cut 0 bases from V and 7 bases from J, with 7 bases between. This CDR3 region has 11 residues. Germline CDR1 reads SQVTM; CDR2 reads ANQGSEA.

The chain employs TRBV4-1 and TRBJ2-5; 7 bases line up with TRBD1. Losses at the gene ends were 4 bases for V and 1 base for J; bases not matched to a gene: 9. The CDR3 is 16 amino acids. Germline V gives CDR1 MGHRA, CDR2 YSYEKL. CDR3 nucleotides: TGCGCCAGCAGCCGCCGACAGGGCCTTACCCAAGAGACCCAGTACTTC. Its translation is CASSRRQGLTQETQYF.

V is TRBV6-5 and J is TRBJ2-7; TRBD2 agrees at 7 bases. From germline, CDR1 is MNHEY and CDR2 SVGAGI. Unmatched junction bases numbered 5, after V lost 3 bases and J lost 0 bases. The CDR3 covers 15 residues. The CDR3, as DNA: TGTGCCAGCAGTTATTCTAGCGGCAGCTCCTACGAGCAGTACTTC. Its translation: CASSYSSGSSYEQYF.

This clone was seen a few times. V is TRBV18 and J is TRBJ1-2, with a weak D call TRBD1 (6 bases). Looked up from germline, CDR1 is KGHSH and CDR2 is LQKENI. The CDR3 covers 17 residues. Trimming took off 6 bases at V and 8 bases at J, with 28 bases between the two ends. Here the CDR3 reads CASSSRGGASLTEGYTF. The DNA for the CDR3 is TGTGCCAGCTCCTCCCGGGGGGGGGCTAGTCTGACCGAGGGCTACACCTTC.

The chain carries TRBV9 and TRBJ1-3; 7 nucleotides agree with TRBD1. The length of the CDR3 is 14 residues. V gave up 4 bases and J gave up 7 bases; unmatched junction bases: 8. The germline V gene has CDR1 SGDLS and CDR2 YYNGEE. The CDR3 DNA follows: TGTGCCAGCAGCTCACGCACGACAGGGAACACCATATATTTT. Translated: CASSSRTTGNTIYF.

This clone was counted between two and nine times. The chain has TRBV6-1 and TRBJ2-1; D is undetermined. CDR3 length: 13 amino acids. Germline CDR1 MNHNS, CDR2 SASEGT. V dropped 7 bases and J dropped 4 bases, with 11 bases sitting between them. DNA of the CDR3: TGTGCCAGCACTCAGCGTACTTACAATGAGCAGTTCTTC. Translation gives CASTQRTYNEQFF.

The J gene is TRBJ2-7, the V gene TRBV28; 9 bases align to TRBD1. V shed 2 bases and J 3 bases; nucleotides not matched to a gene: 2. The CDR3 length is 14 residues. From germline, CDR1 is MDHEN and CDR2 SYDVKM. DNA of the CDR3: TGTGCCAGCAGTTTAATGGGACAGGGCTACGAGCAGTACTTC. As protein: CASSLMGQGYEQYF.

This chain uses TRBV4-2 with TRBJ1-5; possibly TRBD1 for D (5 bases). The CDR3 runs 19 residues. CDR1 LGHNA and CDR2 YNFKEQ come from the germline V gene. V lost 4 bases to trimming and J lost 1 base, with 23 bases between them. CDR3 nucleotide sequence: TGTGCCAGCAGCCCCCGATCCCGGGACTCAGGGTACAGCAATCAGCCCCAGCATTTT. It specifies CASSPRSRDSGYSNQPQHF.

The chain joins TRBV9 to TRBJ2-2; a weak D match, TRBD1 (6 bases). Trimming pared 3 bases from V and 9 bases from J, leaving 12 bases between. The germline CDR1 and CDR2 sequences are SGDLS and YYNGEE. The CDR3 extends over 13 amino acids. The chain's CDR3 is CASSEEQGRELFF. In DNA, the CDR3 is TGTGCCAGCAGCGAAGAACAGGGCCGGGAGCTGTTTTTT.

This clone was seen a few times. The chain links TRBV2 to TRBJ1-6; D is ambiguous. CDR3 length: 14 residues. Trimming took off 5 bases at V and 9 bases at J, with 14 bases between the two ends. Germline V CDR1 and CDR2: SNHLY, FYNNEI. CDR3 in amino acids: CASSLRLDGSPLHF. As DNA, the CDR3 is TGTGCCAGCAGTCTGCGCCTAGACGGTTCACCCCTCCACTTT.

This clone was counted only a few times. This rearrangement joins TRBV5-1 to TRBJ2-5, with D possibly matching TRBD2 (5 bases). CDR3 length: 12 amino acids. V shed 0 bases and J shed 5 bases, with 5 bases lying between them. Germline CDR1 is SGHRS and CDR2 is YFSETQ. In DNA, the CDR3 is TGCGCCAGCAGCTTGGGGAGGGAGACCCAGTACTTC. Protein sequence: CASSLGRETQYF. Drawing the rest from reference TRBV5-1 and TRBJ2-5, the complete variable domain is KAGVTQTPRYLIKTRGQQVTLSCSPISGHRSVSWYQQTPGQGLQFLFEYFSETQRNKGNFPGRFSGRQFSNSRSEMNVSTLELGDSALYLCASSLGRETQYFGPGTRLLVL.

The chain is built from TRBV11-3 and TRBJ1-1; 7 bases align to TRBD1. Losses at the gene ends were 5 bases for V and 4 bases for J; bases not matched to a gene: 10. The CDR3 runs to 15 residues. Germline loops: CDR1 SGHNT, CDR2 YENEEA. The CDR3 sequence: CASSTGQPGSTEAFF. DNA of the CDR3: TGTGCCAGCAGCACGGGACAGCCGGGAAGCACTGAAGCTTTCTTT. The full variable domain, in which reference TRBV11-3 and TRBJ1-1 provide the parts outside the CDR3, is EAGVVQSPRYKIIEKKQPVAFWCNPISGHNTLYWYLQNLGQGPELLIRYENEEAVDDSQLPKDRFSAERLKGVDSTLKIQPAELGDSAVYLCASSTGQPGSTEAFFGQGTRLTVV.